The 13 T cell receptor beta chains below come from one sample, sequenced in a study of beta chain features in type 1 diabetes. The sequenced template was cDNA made from the entire isolated RNA. Some clones are missing from TCRdb's copy, which holds only in-frame ones; the method was immunoSEQ multiplex PCR. The top ten clones hold less than 1.5% of a sample with about 52,000 clones, roughly 41% of them seen once. The study's findings and limits: Researchers report that Type 1 diabetes patients had moderately but significantly shorter TCRB CDR3s across all four CD4+ subsets.

No antigen has been identified for these receptors. The material sequenced was Tregs from blood. The receptors were gathered from a man aged 30-40 years with type 1 diabetes.

There are a few counts of this clone. The rearrangement uses TRBV6-5 and TRBJ1-1; no definite D call. The V end was cut by 0 bases, the J end by 3 bases, with 14 bases between. From germline, CDR1 is MNHEY and CDR2 SVGAGI. This CDR3 contains 16 residues. CDR3 region: CASSYSRLIEYTEAFF. CDR3 nucleotide sequence: TGTGCCAGCAGTTACTCGAGACTTATAGAATACACTGAAGCTTTCTTT.

The chain is built from TRBV18 and TRBJ2-1; 9 bases agree with TRBD2. The CDR3 covers 15 residues. Looked up from germline, CDR1 is KGHSH and CDR2 is LQKENI. The V segment lost 1 base and the J segment 3 bases; nucleotides outside the gene matches: 1. As DNA, the CDR3 is TGTGCCAGCTCACCACGCGGGAGGGACTACAATGAGCAGTTCTTC. This gives the protein CASSPRGRDYNEQFF.

The rearrangement uses TRBV9 and TRBJ1-4, with TRBD1 matching over 7 bases. Germline-derived CDR1 and CDR2 are SGDLS and YYNGEE. The length of the CDR3 is 14 residues. Trimming cost V 0 bases and J 8 bases; bases outside gene matches: 4. The CDR3 here is CASSVGQGAEKLFF. CDR3 in DNA: TGTGCCAGCAGCGTAGGACAGGGAGCCGAAAAACTGTTTTTT. Filled out from reference TRBV9 and TRBJ1-4, the complete variable domain reads DSGVTQTPKHLITATGQRVTLRCSPRSGDLSVYWYQQSLDQGLQFLIQYYNGEERAKGNILERFSAQQFPDLHSELNLSSLELGDSALYFCASSVGQGAEKLFFGSGTQLSVL.

This chain links TRBV6-1 with TRBJ2-6; 8 nucleotides align to TRBD1. V dropped 6 bases and J dropped 0; count of bases not matched to a gene: 1. The CDR3 runs 15 residues. Germline-derived CDR1 and CDR2 are MNHNS and SASEGT. DNA of the CDR3: TGTGCCAGCAGGACAGGGGACTCTGGGGCCAACGTCCTGACTTTC. It encodes CASRTGDSGANVLTF.

CDR3 sequence (DNA): TGTGCCAGCAGCCCCCCCGGACTAGGGCGGCAGACCCAGTACTTC. It translates to CASSPPGLGRQTQYF. The chain has TRBV7-2 and TRBJ2-5; 7 bases line up with TRBD2. Per the germline V gene, CDR1 is SGHTA and CDR2 is FQGNSA. The CDR3 covers 15 residues. The junction had 12 bases not matched to a gene; V was cut back by 5 bases and J by 6 bases.

The table lists this clone with a few counts. The chain carries TRBV11-1 and TRBJ2-5; TRBD1 might be the D (5 bases). Germline CDR1 SGHAT, CDR2 FQDESV (reference sequence). Trimming took off 7 bases at V and 4 bases at J, with 16 bases between the two ends. The CDR3 spans 14 residues. This chain's CDR3 is CASTIQQGGETQYF. Written as DNA, the CDR3 is TGTGCCAGCACCATCCAGCAGGGTGGAGAGACCCAGTACTTC. The variable domain in full, completed from reference TRBV11-1 and TRBJ2-5, reads EAEVAQSPRYKITEKSQAVAFWCDPISGHATLYWYRQILGQGPELLVQFQDESVVDDSQLPKDRFSAERLKGVDSTLKIQPAELGDSAMYLCASTIQQGGETQYFGPGTRLLVL.

This chain links TRBV2 with TRBJ2-1; 11 nucleotides match TRBD1. Germline lookup yields CDR1 SNHLY and CDR2 FYNNEI. Trimming took 7 bases from V and 7 from J; bases not matched to a gene: 3. The CDR3 is 13 amino acids. The CDR3 region is CASKGQGANEQFF. The CDR3 DNA reads TGTGCCAGCAAAGGACAGGGGGCTAATGAGCAGTTCTTC.

This clone was found a few times. The rearrangement uses TRBV28 and TRBJ1-5; D is undetermined. The CDR3 length is 15 residues. Trimming left V 4 bases short and J 2 bases short, with 12 bases between. The germline gives CDR1 MDHEN, CDR2 SYDVKM. DNA for the CDR3: TGTGCCAGCAGTTCGCCCTCCCCGGGCAATCAGCCCCAGCATTTT. Its translation: CASSSPSPGNQPQHF.

This chain connects TRBV14 to TRBJ1-1; 8 bases are shared with TRBD1. Germline V gives CDR1 SGHDN, CDR2 FVKESK. V gave up 3 bases and J gave up 10 bases; unmatched junction bases: 10. The CDR3 has 14 amino acids. CDR3 protein: CASSQAHRGGRAFF. The CDR3 DNA follows: TGTGCCAGCAGCCAGGCCCACAGGGGGGGGCGAGCTTTCTTT.

The table lists this clone with a few counts. The chain combines TRBV5-1 with TRBJ1-1, with D possibly being TRBD1 (6 bases). V gave up 1 base and J gave up 0 bases, with 16 bases separating them. The V gene's germline CDR1 is SGHRS and CDR2 YFSETQ. The CDR3 contains 17 residues. The CDR3 bases are TGCGCCAGCAGCTTGAGGGTTGGGGGCGTCATGAACACTGAAGCTTTCTTT. Its protein is CASSLRVGGVMNTEAFF.

The chain uses TRBV7-3 and TRBJ2-2, with D uncertain. The V gene lost 2 bases and the J gene lost 0 bases, with 19 bases spanning the gap. This CDR3 is built from 19 residues. CDR1 is SGHTA, CDR2 FQGTGA, per germline. The chain's CDR3 is CASSLDSWAEKANTGELFF. CDR3 coding DNA: TGTGCCAGCAGCTTAGATTCGTGGGCAGAAAAAGCGAACACCGGGGAGCTGTTTTTT.

The chain carries TRBV7-2 and TRBJ2-3; no definite D call. V was pared by 5 bases and J by 1 base, with 10 bases between. CDR1 is SGHTA and CDR2 is FQGNSA in the germline V gene. There are 14 residues in the CDR3. CDR3 residues: CASSPDWGTDTQYF. For the CDR3, the DNA is TGTGCCAGCAGCCCCGACTGGGGCACAGATACGCAGTATTTT. Variable domain in full (rest from reference TRBV7-2 and TRBJ2-3): GAGVSQSPSNKVTEKGKDVELRCDPISGHTALYWYRQSLGQGLEFLIYFQGNSAPDKSGLPSDRFSAERTGGSVSTLTIQRTQQEDSAVYLCASSPDWGTDTQYFGPGTRLTVL.

The chain joins TRBV28 to TRBJ2-5, with TRBD2 matching 8 bases. The DNA end is more similar to TRBJ2-7, so the J call may be wrong. The CDR3 consists of 16 residues. CDR1 is MDHEN, CDR2 SYDVKM, per germline. The CDR3, as DNA: TGTGCCAGCAGTTTAAGTACTAGCGGCGCTCCCTACGAGCAGTACTTC. This codes for CASSLSTSGAPYEQYF.